This T cell receptor beta chain comes out of a study of radiation and T cells in renal cell carcinoma. Documented time point: blood 4 weeks post-SBRT, at nephrectomy. Treatment: 15 Gy SBRT to primary tumor, nephrectomy 4 weeks later. After SBRT, blood was collected at 2 and 4 weeks, plus baseline. TCRdb keeps only in-frame clones here, not all; method: immunoSEQ multiplex PCR. The sample lists over 90,000 clones; 84% were seen once. Germline CDR1 reads WSHSY; CDR2 reads SAAADI. After removal of 5 bases from V and 5 bases from J, the junction contained 5 bases not matched to a gene. CDR3 length: 13 amino acids.

This chain links TRBV10-2 with TRBJ2-7, with 8 bases that match TRBD1. This material consisted of blood, taken from a patient whose treatment included radiotherapy and nephrectomy. This TCR derives from a man in his sixties with renal cell carcinoma. CDR3 protein: CASSTRQGNEQYF. The CDR3 nucleotides are TGCGCCAGCAGTACCCGACAGGGGAACGAGCAGTACTTC.